This TCR beta chain was sequenced in a study of blood T cell repertoires in COVID-19. Across the whole study: From T cells, B-cell-depleted T cells, or PBMCs came the material, which was cDNA or gDNA.

CDR1 is GTSNPN and CDR2 is SVGIG in the germline V gene (reference sequence). There are 15 residues in the CDR3. Unmatched junction bases numbered 8, after V lost 4 bases and J lost 0 bases. The data were produced by immunoSEQ multiplex PCR, yet TCRdb's version contains in-frame clones alone and is incomplete. Altogether around 99,000 clones are present, 80% being singletons, with the ten largest covering roughly 8.6%. The specimen was peripheral blood. The chain joins TRBV30 to TRBJ1-1, with 7 bases lining up with TRBD1. The source is a middle-aged man who had recovered from COVID-19. DNA of the CDR3: TGTGCCTGGACCTTGGGACAGAACATGAACACTGAAGCTTTCTTT. It is translated as CAWTLGQNMNTEAFF.